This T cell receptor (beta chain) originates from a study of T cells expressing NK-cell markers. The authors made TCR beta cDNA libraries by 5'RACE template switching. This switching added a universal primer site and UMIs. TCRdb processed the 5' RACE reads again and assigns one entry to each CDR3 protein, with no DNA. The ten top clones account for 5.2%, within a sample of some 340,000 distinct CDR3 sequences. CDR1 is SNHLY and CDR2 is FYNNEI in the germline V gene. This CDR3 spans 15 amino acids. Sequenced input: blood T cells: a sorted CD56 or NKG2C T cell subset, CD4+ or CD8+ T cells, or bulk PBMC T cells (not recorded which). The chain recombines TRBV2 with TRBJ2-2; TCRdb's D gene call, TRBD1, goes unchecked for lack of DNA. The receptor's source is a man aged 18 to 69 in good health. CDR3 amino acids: CASRRQAGSTGELFF.